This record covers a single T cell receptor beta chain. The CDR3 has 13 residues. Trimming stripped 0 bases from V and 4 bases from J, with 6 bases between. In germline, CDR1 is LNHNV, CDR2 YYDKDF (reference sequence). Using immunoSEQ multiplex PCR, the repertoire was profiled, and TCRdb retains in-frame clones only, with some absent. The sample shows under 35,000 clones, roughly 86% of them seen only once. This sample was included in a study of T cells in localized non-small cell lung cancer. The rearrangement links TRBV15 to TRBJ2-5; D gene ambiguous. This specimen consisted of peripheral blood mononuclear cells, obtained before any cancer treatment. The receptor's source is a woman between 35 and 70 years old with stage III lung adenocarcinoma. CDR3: CATSRDMAETQYF. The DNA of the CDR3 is TGTGCCACCAGCAGAGATATGGCAGAGACCCAGTACTTC.